This TCR beta chain comes out of a study of T-cell reconstitution after alpha-beta-depleted transplantation in children. Unique molecular identifiers were used in preparing the TCRbeta library. TCRdb passed the PCR reads through MiXCR, listing each CDR3 protein once. The sample has about 360,000 distinct CDR3 sequences, less than 15% seen once. CDR1 and CDR2 (germline): MNHEY, SVGEGT. The CDR3 runs to 14 residues. Trimming left V 4 bases short and J 7 bases short, with 14 bases between. The V gene is TRBV6-2 or TRBV6-3, the J gene TRBJ2-1; the D gene is possibly TRBD1 (6 bases). This specimen consisted of PBMCs, obtained from the stem cell graft. The receptor was derived from a human donor who donated a stem cell graft to a child with Fanconi anemia. CDR3 amino acids: CASSSNYRVNEQFF. The CDR3 region has the DNA TGTGCCAGCAGTTCGAACTACAGGGTGAATGAGCAGTTCTTC.